The present entry profiles one TCR beta chain with its context. The antigen remains undetermined. Extracted from the samples, RNA was reverse transcribed into cDNA to serve as the sequencing template. Some clones are missing from TCRdb's copy, which holds only in-frame ones; the method was immunoSEQ multiplex PCR. This sample has a few hundred thousand clones; around 57% occur once, and the top ten carry 1.6%. The sample comes from a study of CD8+ T cells in alopecia areata. Overall study: The study gave treated patients oral tofacitinib at 5 to 10 mg twice daily.

Germline assignment: CDR1 SEHNR and CDR2 FQNEAQ (reference sequence). This CDR3 has 15 residues. Trimming removed 7 bases at V and 1 base at J, with 13 bases between. Study-level findings and limits: Whereas mice showed it more clearly, TCR sharing across patients was murkier, possibly because of HLA. Sequence data from scalp samples additionally include resident alphabeta T cells of normal skin. Expanded CD8+ clones among the top 100, as well as scalp clonality, were significantly decreased by tofacitinib.

Documented treatment: oral pan-JAK inhibitor, 5-10 mg twice daily. This chain joins TRBV7-9 and TRBJ2-2; TRBD2 is a possible D gene (6 bases). The TCR sequence derives from a human donor with alopecia areata. The sequenced sample was CD4+ T cells sorted from blood, obtained at week 4, from a patient treated with tofacitinib. CDR3 DNA sequence: TGTGCCAGCACCCTATTGGGGGGGAACACCGGGGAGCTGTTTTTT. Translated, it gives CASTLLGGNTGELFF.